The present T cell receptor (beta chain) was sequenced within a study of blood T cell repertoires in COVID-19. Among Cohort 3 donors, those recovered had two negative PCRs, clearance, or symptom resolution. This table comes from immunoSEQ multiplex PCR, and its TCRdb copy is limited to in-frame clones, with some not included. Of roughly 370,000 clones listed, roughly 89% are singletons. This CDR3 spans 14 amino acids. Germline CDR1 reads SGHTA; CDR2 reads FQGTGA. Trimming removed 4 bases from V and 2 bases from J, with 10 bases in between. The sequencing sample was made of PBMCs or T cells enriched from blood (not recorded which). V is TRBV7-3 and J is TRBJ2-3, with D perhaps TRBD2 (6 bases). This TCR was sampled from a woman aged 45-60 years who had recovered from COVID-19. The CDR3 spells CASSSSSATDTQYF. DNA of the CDR3: TGTGCCAGCAGCTCCTCTAGCGCCACAGATACGCAGTATTTT.